What follows are 13 T cell receptor beta chains derived from one specimen sequenced in a study of identical twins. TCRdb used MiXCR to reprocess the 5' RACE reads, holding one entry per CDR3 protein. The sample lists 700,000 or so distinct CDR3 sequences, 21% occurring once. Another study also made use of these data, one on T cells expressing NK-cell markers.

The sequenced sample was PBMCs. The source of these receptors is a woman in her late teens or twenties in good health.

The CDR3 nucleotides read TGTGCCAGCAGCTTACAGGGTATCGCGAACACTGAAGCTTTCTTT. Its translation is CASSLQGIANTEAFF. The rearrangement joins TRBV7-2 to TRBJ1-1; TRBD1 is a possible D gene (5 bases). CDR3 length: 15 residues. V lost 2 bases, J lost 1 base, and 11 bases lay in between. Germline loops: CDR1 SGHTA, CDR2 FQGNSA.

This clonotype was found many times. V usage is TRBV10-3 and J usage is TRBJ1-1; tentative D call: TRBD1 (5 bases). Germline V gives CDR1 ENHRY, CDR2 SYGVKD. The CDR3 consists of 12 residues. V lost 7 bases and J lost 9, with 15 bases in between. CDR3 nucleotide sequence: TGTGCCATCATCGGCCAGGGAACTCAAGCTTTCTTT. Translating gives CAIIGQGTQAFF.

This clonotype was counted between two and nine times. The V gene is TRBV20-1, the J gene TRBJ2-1; perhaps TRBD2 as D (6 bases). V lost 0 bases, J lost 5 bases, and 14 bases lay in between. This CDR3 comprises 15 residues. The V gene's germline CDR1 is DFQATT and CDR2 SNEGSKA (reference sequence). CDR3: CSARDRSGSDNEQFF. As DNA, the CDR3 is TGCAGTGCTAGAGATCGAAGCGGGTCAGACAATGAGCAGTTCTTC.

In this sample, this clonotype turned up a few times. V gene TRBV10-3 combines with J gene TRBJ2-1, with 9 bases matching TRBD2. The CDR3 contains 16 residues. J lost 0 bases, V lost 1 base, and 1 base had no gene match. CDR1 ENHRY and CDR2 SYGVKD come from the germline V gene. The CDR3, as DNA: TGTGCCATCAGTGAGTGGCGGGGGGGCTCCTACAATGAGCAGTTCTTC. Protein sequence: CAISEWRGGSYNEQFF.

The J gene is TRBJ2-4, the V gene TRBV20-1, with D perhaps TRBD2 (6 bases). With 3 bases removed from V and 0 bases from J, the gap between germline ends came to 12 bases. Germline lookup yields CDR1 DFQATT and CDR2 SNEGSKA (reference sequence). This CDR3 has 15 amino acids. Here the CDR3 DNA reads TGCAGTGCTAGCCCTGTGGGACTAGCCAAAAACATTCAGTACTTC. Translated: CSASPVGLAKNIQYF.

A few counts support this clonotype. The J gene is TRBJ2-5, the V gene TRBV20-1; 8 nucleotides line up with TRBD1. Germline V CDR1 and CDR2: DFQATT, SNEGSKA (reference sequence). This CDR3 region has 15 residues. V lost 0 bases, J lost 7 bases, and 10 bases stayed unmatched. The CDR3 spells CSARDQGASWGTQYF. The CDR3 DNA reads as TGCAGTGCTAGAGATCAGGGGGCGTCATGGGGGACCCAGTACTTC.

This clonotype was detected ten times or more. The chain couples TRBV12-3 or TRBV12-4 to TRBJ2-5, with 7 bases aligning to TRBD1. Losses at the gene ends were 6 bases for V and 4 bases for J; bases not matched to a gene: 5. The CDR3 runs 13 residues. The CDR3 DNA reads as TGTGCCAGCAGCCATAACAGGGGAGAGACCCAGTACTTC. Protein: CASSHNRGETQYF.

The table lists this clonotype with a few counts. The chain couples TRBV7-9 to TRBJ1-5; perhaps TRBD1 as D (6 bases). Between the trimmed V and J ends, which lost 0 bases and 8 bases, there was a span of 14 bases. This CDR3 region has 15 residues. Germline CDR1 reads SEHNR; CDR2 reads FQNEAQ (reference sequence). The CDR3 DNA sequence: TGTGCCAGCAGCTTAGCAGGGGGACTCGGGGAGCCCCAGCATTTT. Translating gives CASSLAGGLGEPQHF.

There are many counts of this clonotype. V usage is TRBV14 and J usage is TRBJ2-1; weak D call: TRBD1 (6 bases). The CDR3 is made up of 13 amino acids. V lost 4 bases to trimming and J lost 5 bases, with 9 bases between them. Looked up from germline, CDR1 is SGHDN and CDR2 is FVKESK. The CDR3: CASSLQGHNEQFF. DNA of the CDR3: TGTGCCAGCAGCCTACAGGGACACAATGAGCAGTTCTTC.

This clonotype was seen repeatedly, ten times or more. This chain connects TRBV5-1 to TRBJ1-5; TRBD1 agrees at 8 bases. The ends lost 2 bases at V and 7 bases at J; junction bases unmatched: 5. The CDR3 has 14 amino acids. CDR1 SGHRS and CDR2 YFSETQ come from the germline V gene. CDR3 loop: CASSFTGGEQPQHF. The CDR3 coding sequence is TGCGCCAGCAGCTTCACAGGGGGAGAGCAGCCCCAGCATTTT. Combining the CDR3 with reference TRBV5-1 and TRBJ1-5 gives the whole variable domain KAGVTQTPRYLIKTRGQQVTLSCSPISGHRSVSWYQQTPGQGLQFLFEYFSETQRNKGNFPGRFSGRQFSNSRSEMNVSTLELGDSALYLCASSFTGGEQPQHFGDGTRLSIL.

This rearrangement joins TRBV30 to TRBJ2-3, with 9 bases fitting TRBD2. Per the germline V gene, CDR1 is GTSNPN and CDR2 is SVGIG (reference sequence). This CDR3 has 14 residues. With 5 bases clipped from V and 6 bases from J, the junction kept 9 bases outside the gene matches. The CDR3 protein is CAWAGGRATDTQYF. The DNA for the CDR3 is TGTGCCTGGGCAGGCGGGAGGGCCACGGATACGCAGTATTTT.

This clonotype showed up many times. The gene calls are TRBV3-1 and TRBJ2-7; a possible D gene is TRBD2 (6 bases). V was cut by 0 bases and J by 2 bases, with 17 bases left in between. CDR3 length equals 17 residues. CDR1 is LGHDT, CDR2 YNNKEL, per germline (reference sequence). DNA for the CDR3: TGTGCCAGCAGCCAAGATTGGGTCGGAGGGGATGCCTACGAGCAGTACTTC. Translated, it gives CASSQDWVGGDAYEQYF.

The chain joins TRBV5-4 to TRBJ2-7; the D is unclear. Germline CDR1 and CDR2: SGHNT and YYREEE (reference sequence). The length of the CDR3 is 13 residues. V was shortened by 2 bases and J by 2 bases, with 8 bases between the two germline ends. CDR3: CASSFDEAYEQYF. DNA for the CDR3: TGTGCCAGCAGCTTTGACGAGGCCTACGAGCAGTACTTC. The full variable domain, its missing parts supplied by reference TRBV5-4 and TRBJ2-7, is ETGVTQSPTHLIKTRGQQVTLRCSSQSGHNTVSWYQQALGQGPQFIFQYYREEENGRGNFPPRFSGLQFPNYSSELNVNALELDDSALYLCASSFDEAYEQYFGPGTRLTVT.